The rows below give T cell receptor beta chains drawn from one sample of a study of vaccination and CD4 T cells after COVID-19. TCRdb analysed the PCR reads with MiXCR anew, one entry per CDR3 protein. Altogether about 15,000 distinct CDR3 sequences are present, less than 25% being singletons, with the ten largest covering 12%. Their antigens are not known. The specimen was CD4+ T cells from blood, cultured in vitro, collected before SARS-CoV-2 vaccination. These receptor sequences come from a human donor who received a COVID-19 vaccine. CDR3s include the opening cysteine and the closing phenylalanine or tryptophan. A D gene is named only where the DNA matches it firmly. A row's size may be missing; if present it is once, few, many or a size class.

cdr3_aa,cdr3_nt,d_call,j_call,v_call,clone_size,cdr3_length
CASSLTSEAFF,TGTGCCAGCAGCTTAACTTCTGAAGCTTTCTTT,.,TRBJ1-1,TRBV7-9,few,11
CASSKQGFDSPLHF,TGCGCCAGCAGCAAACAGGGATTTGATTCACCCCTCCACTTT,.,TRBJ1-6,TRBV5-1,.,14
CASSEQDRNTDTQYF,TGTGCCAGCAGTGAACAGGACAGAAACACAGATACGCAGTATTTT,.,TRBJ2-3,TRBV6-1,.,15
CSATGYRNQPQHF,TGCAGTGCTACAGGGTATCGCAATCAGCCCCAGCATTTT,.,TRBJ1-5,TRBV20-1,.,13
CSARDQGALYNSPLHF,TGCAGTGCTAGAGATCAGGGGGCCCTCTATAATTCACCCCTCCACTTT,TRBD1,TRBJ1-6,TRBV20-1,medium-sized,16
CAWRQTNTEAFF,TGTGCCTGGAGACAGACGAACACTGAAGCTTTCTTT,.,TRBJ1-1,TRBV30,few,12
CSAREVGGQPGNQPQHF,TGCAGTGCTAGAGAGGTAGGGGGACAACCGGGCAATCAGCCCCAGCATTTT,.,TRBJ1-5,TRBV20-1,medium-sized,17
CASSYEGAGNTIYF,TGTGCCAGCAGTTACGAAGGGGCCGGAAACACCATATATTTT,.,TRBJ1-3,TRBV6-5,.,14
CASSFRQGTEAFF,TGTGCCAGCAGTTTCAGACAGGGCACTGAAGCTTTCTTT,TRBD1,TRBJ1-1,TRBV6-5,.,13
CASSFGQGSGGDSGELFF,TGTGCCAGCAGCTTTGGTCAAGGGAGCGGGGGGGACTCCGGGGAGCTGTTTTTT,TRBD2,TRBJ2-2,TRBV5-5,.,18
CASSHGGALDTQYF,TGTGCCAGCAGTCACGGGGGGGCCTTAGATACGCAGTATTTT,TRBD2,TRBJ2-3,TRBV11-3,.,14
CAWTDIINYGYTF,TGTGCCTGGACAGACATAATTAACTATGGCTACACCTTC,.,TRBJ1-2,TRBV30,medium-sized,13
CASRPFFVDSNQPQHF,TGTGCCAGCAGGCCCTTTTTTGTGGATAGCAATCAGCCCCAGCATTTT,.,TRBJ1-5,TRBV6-1,.,16
CASSLRGPNYGYTF,TGTGCCAGCAGCTTACGGGGCCCCAACTATGGCTACACCTTC,.,TRBJ1-2,TRBV5-4,few,14
CASSLAAGSSYGYTF,TGTGCCAGCAGTTTGGCCGCAGGGAGTAGCTATGGCTACACCTTC,.,TRBJ1-2,TRBV27,.,15
CSARGALGETQYF,TGCAGTGCTAGGGGGGCCCTCGGGGAGACCCAGTACTTC,.,TRBJ2-5,TRBV20-1,.,13
CSATPTSGSQETQYF,TGCAGTGCTACCCCGACTAGCGGGTCCCAAGAGACCCAGTACTTC,TRBD2,TRBJ2-5,TRBV20-1,few,15
CASSFSRGFGQPQHF,TGTGCCAGCAGTTTTTCCCGGGGGTTTGGTCAGCCCCAGCATTTT,.,TRBJ1-5,TRBV27,medium-sized,15
CASRRSYSNRPQHF,TGTGCCAGCAGACGAAGCTATAGCAATCGGCCCCAGCATTTT,.,TRBJ1-5,TRBV12-3/TRBV12-4,once,14
CASSLDGTGGGYTF,TGTGCCAGCAGCTTAGATGGGACAGGGGGAGGCTACACCTTC,TRBD1,TRBJ1-2,TRBV7-2,medium-sized,14
CASTLVPARETQYF,TGTGCCAGCACCCTCGTCCCCGCCCGGGAGACCCAGTACTTC,.,TRBJ2-5,TRBV7-2,medium-sized,14
CSALFAAGNNSPLHF,TGCAGTGCACTCTTCGCGGCGGGGAATAATTCACCCCTCCACTTT,.,TRBJ1-6,TRBV20-1,few,15